Here is one T cell receptor beta chain with its context. There is no known antigen for this receptor. The sample holds no much larger clone one base away, and base qualities are not on file. According to the germline V gene (reference sequence), CDR1 reads SGHKS and CDR2 reads YYEKEE. V and J are trimmed by 1 base and 8 bases, and the gene matches miss 9 bases of the junction. The CDR3, from cysteine to phenylalanine, totals 15 residues. Only the CDR3 DNA is retained, 45 bases long and in frame from the first base. Library preparation was by the immunoSEQ multiplex PCR assay. What TCRdb holds here is the immuneACCESS table cut down to in-frame rearrangements. Part of the clones is not present; checked against another copy, under half of the missing clones reflect an unresolved V gene, and the others are unexplained. This sample comprises approximately 94,000 clones, roughly 87% of them detected only once. The top ten constitute over 15% of the sample.

The data originate from a study of control samples from healthy donors and cancer patients (dated by TCRdb to 2020 to 2022). The chain is assembled from TRBV5-5 and TRBJ2-3; the junction holds 8 bases that match TRBD1. The sequenced sample was blood. This TCR was recovered from a woman between 45 and 60 years old in good health. The CDR3 reads CASSLNYQGAGTQYF. The DNA sequence is TGTGCCAGCAGCTTGAATTACCAGGGGGCGGGTACGCAGTATTTT.